These T cell receptor beta chains were read from a single sample in a study of cytomegalovirus exposure and HLA in healthy donors. TCRdb's table, derived via immunoSEQ multiplex PCR, lists solely in-frame clones and lacks some. Its table lists approximately 79,000 clones. Sequencing was carried out using PBMCs. The receptor set was obtained from a man aged 40-55 years in good health and CMV-seronegative. Each CDR3 is given with its conserved first and last residue. The order of the fields is J gene, V gene, clone size, D gene, CDR3 DNA, CDR3 protein. The D gene is left open where the match is weak. Size is stated for part of the rows, as once, few or many counts, or as a class when the clone is expanded.

TRBJ2-1 TRBV18 - - TGTGCCAGCTCACTGGGCGGGAACTCCTACAATGAGCAGTTCTTC CASSLGGNSYNEQFF
TRBJ1-4 TRBV5-4 - TRBD1 TGTGCCAGCAGCCCGACAGGGTCTGAAAAACTGTTTTTT CASSPTGSEKLFF
TRBJ2-5 TRBV2 - - TGTGCCAGCAGCCGGTCACGGCAGGGGGGAATGGAGACCCAGTACTTC CASSRSRQGGMETQYF
TRBJ2-3 TRBV5-5 - - TGTGCCAGCAGCTTGACAGGGAACACAGATACGCAGTATTTT CASSLTGNTDTQYF
TRBJ1-2 TRBV2 - - TGTGCCAGCAGTCCCGGGATTACAGCTAACTATGGCTACACCTTC CASSPGITANYGYTF
TRBJ2-1 TRBV28 - TRBD2 TGTGCCAGCAGTGGATCTAGCGGAAGCTCCTACAATGAGCAGTTCTTC CASSGSSGSSYNEQFF
TRBJ2-7 TRBV27 - - TGTGCCACGCGCGGGTACGGGGGCTCCTACGAGCAGTACTTC CATRGYGGSYEQYF
TRBJ1-1 TRBV4-3 medium-sized - TGCGCCAGCAGCCCATCCCCAGGGGAGCCTAAGTTGGCTTTCTTT CASSPSPGEPKLAFF
TRBJ2-1 TRBV7-2 - - TGTGCCAGCAGCTTAGTCTTTTGGGAGGATGAGCAGTTCTTC CASSLVFWEDEQFF
TRBJ1-2 TRBV4-3 - TRBD1 TGCGCCAGCAGCCAGGGTGACAGGGGGCTTGGAGACGGCTACACCTTC CASSQGDRGLGDGYTF
TRBJ1-1 TRBV5-1 - - TGCGCCAGCAGCTGGGTCAGCGAGAACACTGAAGCTTTCTTT CASSWVSENTEAFF
TRBJ1-2 TRBV6-5 - - TGTGCCAGCACCGCCGCGGTAGACTATGGCTACACCTTC CASTAAVDYGYTF
TRBJ2-1 TRBV5-1 - TRBD2 TGCGCCAGCAGCTTGTTGGATAGCGGGGGTGGGGTTGAGCAGTTCTTC CASSLLDSGGGVEQFF
TRBJ1-2 TRBV4-3 - - TGCGCCAGCAGCCAAGATTATCGGGGGGCATATGGCTACACCTTC CASSQDYRGAYGYTF
TRBJ2-7 TRBV6-5 - TRBD2 TGTGCCAGCAGTTACAAGGCTAGCGGCACCTACGAGCAGTACTTC CASSYKASGTYEQYF
TRBJ2-7 TRBV5-1 - - TGCGCCAGCAGCTTGGAGCTGCTGAGCTCCTACGAGCAGTACTTC CASSLELLSSYEQYF
TRBJ1-1 TRBV6-5 - TRBD1 TGTGCCAGCAGTCGGGACAGGGAGGGCACTGAAGCTTTCTTT CASSRDREGTEAFF
TRBJ2-3 TRBV5-4 - TRBD2 TGTGCCAGCAGCTTGCGACTAGCGGGGGATACCGAAAAGCGAGATACGCAGTATTTT CASSLRLAGDTEKRDTQYF
TRBJ1-1 TRBV30 - - TGTGCCTGGGGACACGCGGCAGGGAACACTGAAGCTTTCTTT CAWGHAAGNTEAFF
TRBJ2-5 TRBV19 - TRBD2 TGTGCCAGTAGTATAGATAGGGAGCGGGGGTTTCAAGAGACCCAGTACTTC CASSIDRERGFQETQYF
TRBJ2-2 TRBV5-4 - - TGTGCCAGCACCGGGAACGGGGAGCTGTTTTTT CASTGNGELFF
TRBJ2-1 TRBV11-1 - TRBD2 TGTGCCAGCAGCGATTCAGGACTAGCGGGAACCGATGAGCAGTTCTTC CASSDSGLAGTDEQFF
TRBJ2-7 TRBV28 - - TGTGCCAGCGGGGAGGCCCGCTACGAGCAGTACTTC CASGEARYEQYF
TRBJ2-5 TRBV19 - TRBD1 TGTGCCAGTAGTGTCGAAGCCGGGACAGGGGCTGAGACCCAGTACTTC CASSVEAGTGAETQYF
TRBJ2-3 TRBV7-8 - TRBD2 TGTGCCAGCAGCTTGACCGGGACTAGCGGCACAGATACGCAGTATTTT CASSLTGTSGTDTQYF
TRBJ1-1 TRBV7-9 - - TGTGCCAGCACCCGGGACACTTGGACTGAAGCTTTCTTT CASTRDTWTEAFF
TRBJ2-7 TRBV7-8 - - TGTGCCAGCAGCTTAGTGGCGGAAACCTACGAGCAGTACTTC CASSLVAETYEQYF
TRBJ2-2 TRBV6-6 - TRBD2 TGTGCCAGCAGTTCTAGCGGGAGGGTCACCGGGGAGCTGTTTTTT CASSSSGRVTGELFF
TRBJ2-2 TRBV19 - - TGTGCCAGTTCTACCGGGACACTGGCCGGGGAGCTGTTTTTT CASSTGTLAGELFF
TRBJ2-7 TRBV29-1 - TRBD1 TGCAGCGCTGGACAGGGGGCGCGCGAGCAGTACTTC CSAGQGAREQYF
TRBJ2-1 TRBV29-1 - - TGCAGCGTTGAAGAGGGGAGGCAGCAGTTCTTC CSVEEGRQQFF
TRBJ2-7 TRBV27 - TRBD2 TGTGCCAGCAGTTTTATAACTAGCGGTTCCCCCTACGAGCAGTACTTC CASSFITSGSPYEQYF
TRBJ2-7 TRBV19 - - TGTGCCAGTAGTTTACAGGGCCTTACCTACGAGCAGTACTTC CASSLQGLTYEQYF
TRBJ1-1 TRBV9 - - TGTGCCAGCAGCGTCCTTCTAGACACTGAAGCTTTCTTT CASSVLLDTEAFF
TRBJ2-3 TRBV7-9 - TRBD2 TGTGCCAGCAGCCAACTAGCGGGGGCTTCAGTTAACACAGATACGCAGTATTTT CASSQLAGASVNTDTQYF
TRBJ1-2 TRBV6-1 - - TGTGCCAGCAGAGGGAGTCCTAACTATGGCTACACCTTC CASRGSPNYGYTF
TRBJ1-5 TRBV15 - - TGTGCCACCAGCAGAGTTTTGACGGCAGGTAACAATCAGCCCCAGCATTTT CATSRVLTAGNNQPQHF
TRBJ2-7 TRBV12-2 - - TGTGCAAGTCGGGTCAGGGGGCCCCACGAGCAGTACTTC CASRVRGPHEQYF
TRBJ2-3 TRBV28 - TRBD1 TGTGCCAGCAGTTTATATGGGACAGTCTTTACGCAGTATTTT CASSLYGTVFTQYF
TRBJ2-3 TRBV7-9 - TRBD1 TGTGCCAGCAGCTTAATAGGGGGCGACACAGATACGCAGTATTTT CASSLIGGDTDTQYF
TRBJ1-4 TRBV12-5 - TRBD1 TGTGCTAGTGGAATGACCTTAGGGGGCGCGGGTGAAAAACTGTTTTTT CASGMTLGGAGEKLFF
TRBJ1-4 TRBV4-1 - - TGCGCCAGCAGCCAAGCGGCGACTGCTTCAACTAATGAAAAACTGTTTTTT CASSQAATASTNEKLFF
TRBJ1-3 TRBV5-1 - - TGCGCCAGCAGCTCGACCGGGACAACTGGAAACACCATATATTTT CASSSTGTTGNTIYF
TRBJ2-1 TRBV9 - - TGTGCCAGCAGGCTAATAGAGCAGTTCTTC CASRLIEQFF
TRBJ2-5 TRBV4-1 - - TGCGCCAGCAGCCAATCTATGGTCAGGGGGACTCAGGGGCGGACCCAGTACTTC CASSQSMVRGTQGRTQYF
TRBJ2-2 TRBV9 - - TGTGCCAGCAGCGTAGCCAGTCGGGGGGCGCGGAGGAACGGGGAGCTGTTTTTT CASSVASRGARRNGELFF
TRBJ2-1 TRBV2 - - TGTGCCAGCAGTACCCCGGTGACGGACAACTACAATGAGCAGTTCTTC CASSTPVTDNYNEQFF
TRBJ2-1 TRBV28 - - TGTGCCAGCGCACACCAGCGGGCCTACAATGAGCAGTTCTTC CASAHQRAYNEQFF
TRBJ2-3 TRBV5-6 - TRBD2 TGTGCCAGCAGCCCGAGGGCAGCGGGAGAGTGGGATACGCAGTATTTT CASSPRAAGEWDTQYF
TRBJ2-2 TRBV2 - - TGTGCCAGCAGTGAATCCAGGGTCTTTAGCACCGGGGAGCTGTTTTTT CASSESRVFSTGELFF
TRBJ1-4 TRBV7-2 - - TGTGCCAGCAGCTCGAGGGGGGCGTGGGAGGGCGGAAAACTGTTTTTT CASSSRGAWEGGKLFF
TRBJ1-3 TRBV30 - - TGTGCCTGGAACCGACAGTTGTCCTCTGGAAACACCATATATTTT CAWNRQLSSGNTIYF